This TCR beta chain was captured in a study of regulatory T cells in long-lasting Graves disease. Study-level information: Persistent Graves' disease required over 5 years of antithyroid drugs and positive TSH receptor antibodies.

Time point of the sample: persistent/refractory GD, antithyroid drugs over 5 years with positive TRAb. The TCR library was prepared using RNA isolated from PBMCs. Germline CDR1 reads SGHRS; CDR2 reads YFSETQ. This CDR3 spans 14 amino acids. Trimming removed 4 bases at V and 3 bases at J, with 14 bases between. Construction of the TCR beta libraries employed iRepertoire HTBI primers in conjunction with Arm-PCR of CDR3 regions. TCRdb re-called the multiplex PCR reads with MiXCR, one entry per CDR3 protein. The data contain approximately 470,000 distinct CDR3 sequences, around 20% of them singletons. On this clonotype itself: Its antigen is currently unknown.

Regarding the study as a whole: Gene preferences differed: TRBV28, TRBJ1-2, TRBJ2-5 in persistent cases.

This receptor was obtained from a female donor with Graves disease. Material: peripheral blood mononuclear cells (PBMCs), obtained when the disease was refractory, from a patient treated with antithyroid drugs. This chain uses TRBV5-1 with TRBJ2-7; TRBD2 is a possible D gene (6 bases). CDR3 nucleotide sequence: TGCGCCAGCAGCCAGCCGGGACTCAACTACGAGCAGTACTTC. Protein: CASSQPGLNYEQYF.